A selection of T cell receptor beta chains follows, all from one sample in a study of human T cells and chemical hapten exposure. TCRdb called the RACE reads again in MiXCR, with one record for every CDR3 protein. The repertoire holds 370,000 or so distinct CDR3 sequences, about 4.8% seen once, with under 3% in the top ten. This sample comprised whole blood, obtained in connection with sensitization to the hapten diphenylcyclopropenone (DPC). Receptors originate from a woman in her forties or fifties with alopecia areata. Some clones in this sample may be carry-over from other donors' samples. CDR3s include the opening cysteine and the closing phenylalanine or tryptophan. A D gene is named only where the DNA matches it firmly. Clone size is shown for a subset of rows, as once, few, many or a class of expanded clone.

D	J	size	V	CDR3	DNA
TRBD2	TRBJ2-1	few	TRBV29-1	CSVEGRTSGSYNEQFF	TGCAGCGTTGAAGGAAGGACTAGCGGGTCCTACAATGAGCAGTTCTTC
.	TRBJ1-1	many	TRBV14	CASSQGMNTEAFF	TGTGCCAGCAGTCAGGGTATGAACACTGAAGCTTTCTTT
.	TRBJ1-2	.	TRBV10-3	CAISRGTAYGYTF	TGTGCCATATCAAGAGGGACGGCCTATGGCTACACCTTC
.	TRBJ1-2	few	TRBV12-3/TRBV12-4	CASSPQVDSYGYTF	TGTGCCAGCAGTCCCCAGGTGGACTCCTATGGCTACACCTTC
.	TRBJ2-5	many	TRBV2	CASPTGQQETQYF	TGTGCCAGCCCGACCGGGCAGCAAGAGACCCAGTACTTC
TRBD2	TRBJ2-7	few	TRBV20-1	CSARDLRAGVVYEQYF	TGCAGTGCTAGGGACCTGCGAGCGGGAGTGGTTTACGAGCAGTACTTC
TRBD1	TRBJ2-2	few	TRBV20-1	CSANDRGGAGELFF	TGCAGTGCTAATGACAGGGGTGGGGCCGGGGAGCTGTTTTTT
.	TRBJ2-1	.	TRBV6-6	CASSLPGGGTYNEQFF	TGTGCCAGCAGCCTTCCGGGGGGCGGCACCTACAATGAGCAGTTCTTC
.	TRBJ1-1	many	TRBV28	CASSFAGGTEAFF	TGTGCCAGCAGTTTTGCGGGGGGCACTGAAGCTTTCTTT
.	TRBJ1-6	many	TRBV5-1	CASAERASGSDSPLHF	TGCGCCAGCGCGGAGAGGGCCTCCGGGTCCGATTCACCCCTCCACTTT
.	TRBJ1-5	many	TRBV12-3/TRBV12-4	CASSTPGGPGNQPQHF	TGTGCCAGCAGTACCCCCGGCGGTCCCGGCAATCAGCCCCAGCATTTT
.	TRBJ1-1	many	TRBV6-6	CASSYSSRFEAFF	TGTGCCAGCAGTTACTCGAGTAGGTTTGAAGCTTTCTTT
.	TRBJ2-5	.	TRBV5-4	CASSLAKSVQETQYF	TGTGCCAGCAGCTTGGCTAAAAGCGTGCAAGAGACCCAGTACTTC
.	TRBJ2-7	.	TRBV13	CASSLGGTRTYEQYF	TGTGCCAGCAGCTTAGGGGGGACTCGCACCTACGAGCAGTACTTC
.	TRBJ2-2	many	TRBV5-1	CASSLEVISGELFF	TGCGCCAGCAGCTTGGAGGTGATTTCCGGGGAGCTGTTTTTT
.	TRBJ1-4	few	TRBV14	CASSQVGGFEKLFF	TGTGCCAGCAGCCAAGTTGGAGGGTTTGAAAAACTGTTTTTT
TRBD1	TRBJ1-5	many	TRBV7-9	CASSQTGDQPQHF	TGTGCCAGCAGCCAGACAGGGGACCAGCCCCAGCATTTT
.	TRBJ1-5	few	TRBV19	CASSELDTRAYSNQPQHF	TGTGCCAGCAGCGAGCTCGACACCCGGGCGTATAGCAATCAGCCCCAGCATTTT
TRBD1	TRBJ1-2	few	TRBV6-5	CASSPGQGINYGYTF	TGTGCCAGCAGTCCCGGACAGGGGATCAACTATGGCTACACCTTC
.	TRBJ2-1	many	TRBV7-2	CASSWGSGYNEQFF	TGTGCCAGCAGCTGGGGGTCGGGGTACAATGAGCAGTTCTTC
.	TRBJ1-5	many	TRBV12-3/TRBV12-4	CASSLGGVEQPQHF	TGTGCCAGCAGTTTAGGGGGCGTTGAGCAGCCCCAGCATTTT
.	TRBJ1-2	many	TRBV11-2	CASSSVGGGYGYTF	TGTGCCAGCAGCTCCGTAGGGGGGGGCTATGGCTACACCTTC
.	TRBJ1-4	.	TRBV25-1	CASSELSGRRVEKLFF	TGTGCCAGCAGTGAATTATCGGGACGAAGAGTTGAAAAACTGTTTTTT
.	TRBJ2-5	.	TRBV4-2	CASSQLSPTGRKETQYF	TGTGCCAGCAGCCAACTTTCCCCTACAGGGAGGAAAGAGACCCAGTACTTC
TRBD2	TRBJ2-1	few	TRBV13	CASSRPSGGNEQFF	TGTGCCAGCAGCCGTCCTAGCGGGGGGAATGAGCAGTTCTTC
.	TRBJ1-6	many	TRBV20-1	CSARGSGALHF	TGCAGTGCTAGAGGGTCGGGGGCCCTCCACTTT
TRBD2	TRBJ2-2	few	TRBV9	CASSVGLAGPGELFF	TGTGCCAGCAGCGTAGGACTAGCGGGGCCCGGGGAGCTGTTTTTT
.	TRBJ1-5	many	TRBV2	CASSQSGRGNQPQHF	TGTGCCAGCAGTCAGTCGGGGCGCGGCAATCAGCCCCAGCATTTT
.	TRBJ2-3	many	TRBV13	CASTLSGGFDTDTQYF	TGTGCCAGCACCCTCTCAGGGGGGTTTGACACAGATACGCAGTATTTT
.	TRBJ1-6	.	TRBV11-2	CASSLNSLGSPLHF	TGTGCCAGCAGCTTAAATTCACTCGGTTCACCCCTCCACTTT
.	TRBJ1-1	.	TRBV29-1	CSVAHGMNTEAFF	TGCAGCGTTGCCCACGGCATGAACACTGAAGCTTTCTTT
.	TRBJ1-2	many	TRBV6-6	CASSYSNRPNYGYTF	TGTGCCAGCAGTTACTCGAACCGACCGAACTATGGCTACACCTTC
.	TRBJ1-2	.	TRBV9	CASSVGLDYTF	TGTGCCAGCAGCGTAGGTCTCGACTACACCTTC
.	TRBJ2-6	many	TRBV4-1	CASSPRMNSGANVLTF	TGCGCCAGCAGCCCCCGGATGAACTCTGGGGCCAACGTCCTGACTTTC
.	TRBJ1-5	many	TRBV28	CASSLVLTGQPQHF	TGTGCCAGCAGCCTCGTGCTGACCGGGCAGCCCCAGCATTTT
TRBD2	TRBJ2-3	few	TRBV7-2	CASSPGPGGTSGGDTDTQYF	TGTGCCAGCAGCCCAGGTCCAGGCGGGACTAGCGGGGGGGACACAGATACGCAGTATTTT
.	TRBJ1-1	few	TRBV4-1	CASSQDSQGANTEAFF	TGCGCCAGCAGCCAAGATTCCCAGGGCGCGAACACTGAAGCTTTCTTT
.	TRBJ2-1	many	TRBV28	CASNKSPGSYNEQFF	TGTGCCAGCAACAAAAGTCCGGGCTCCTACAATGAGCAGTTCTTC
.	TRBJ2-1	.	TRBV21-1	CASSKSCCSYNEQFF	TGTGCCAGCAGCAAATCTTGCTGCTCCTACAATGAGCAGTTCTTC
TRBD1	TRBJ1-5	many	TRBV4-1	CASSQVTGGLGSWNQPQHF	TGCGCCAGCAGCCAGGTTACAGGGGGCCTAGGGAGTTGGAATCAGCCCCAGCATTTT
.	TRBJ2-2	.	TRBV24-1	CATSDPGSGGELFF	TGTGCCACCAGTGATCCCGGTTCGGGCGGGGAGCTGTTTTTT
.	TRBJ2-6	.	TRBV18	CASSPGTQRRANVLTF	TGTGCCAGCTCCCCCGGGACACAACGCCGGGCCAACGTCCTGACTTTC
.	TRBJ2-1	few	TRBV7-7	CASSLTRTAEQFF	TGTGCCAGCAGCTTAACGAGGACAGCTGAGCAGTTCTTC
TRBD1	TRBJ2-1	many	TRBV24-1	CATSDLAGGPYNEQFF	TGTGCCACCAGTGATTTGGCAGGGGGCCCCTACAATGAGCAGTTCTTC
TRBD1	TRBJ1-1	many	TRBV20-1	CSARKTGGSEAFF	TGCAGTGCTAGAAAGACAGGGGGCTCTGAAGCTTTCTTT
TRBD2	TRBJ2-7	many	TRBV9	CASSVEAGVPEQYF	TGTGCCAGCAGCGTAGAAGCGGGAGTTCCCGAGCAGTACTTC
.	TRBJ1-5	many	TRBV7-9	CASSEAAEPQHF	TGTGCCAGCAGCGAGGCCGCGGAGCCCCAGCATTTT
.	TRBJ2-1	.	TRBV24-1	CATSDSQISSYNEQFF	TGTGCCACCAGTGATTCACAGATCTCCTCCTACAATGAGCAGTTCTTC
TRBD1	TRBJ2-3	.	TRBV7-2	CASSLGLDRYTDTQYF	TGTGCCAGCAGCTTAGGACTGGACAGGTACACAGATACGCAGTATTTT
.	TRBJ1-5	.	TRBV11-2	CASRGDGVNQPQHF	TGTGCCAGCAGGGGGGACGGGGTCAATCAGCCCCAGCATTTT
TRBD2	TRBJ2-5	.	TRBV2	CASDYRLAAQETQYF	TGTGCCAGCGATTACCGACTAGCGGCCCAAGAGACCCAGTACTTC
.	TRBJ2-7	.	TRBV20-1	CSAAGSYEQYF	TGCAGTGCTGCAGGATCCTACGAGCAGTACTTC
.	TRBJ2-3	many	TRBV28	CASSPYSKSTDTQYF	TGTGCCAGCAGCCCCTATAGTAAAAGCACAGATACGCAGTATTTT
.	TRBJ2-2	many	TRBV14	CASSLQWGDGELFF	TGTGCCAGCAGCCTCCAATGGGGCGACGGGGAGCTGTTTTTT
.	TRBJ1-1	few	TRBV5-6	CASRGTDRFNTEAFF	TGTGCCAGCAGGGGGACTGACAGGTTTAACACTGAAGCTTTCTTT